This TCR beta chain was documented in a study of OX40 agonist ivuxolimab in advanced cancers. Whole-study context: Ivuxolimab, an agonistic anti-OX40 (CD134) antibody, was given to patients. The group had a mean age of roughly 56 years, ranged from about 20 to 90, and was roughly 80% male. Study outcomes and limitations: Blood T cells, both CD4+ and CD8+, expanded clonally by week 6 at 0.1 to 3.0 mg/kg. Partial responders receiving 0.1-3.0 mg/kg showed among the lowest clonal expansion.

Germline values: CDR1 SGDLS, CDR2 YYNGEE. The CDR3 totals 16 residues. V was clipped by 4 bases and J by 2 bases; unmatched bases: 4. Of note for this clone: Its antigen remains unknown.

Assay used: immunoSEQ multiplex PCR; TCRdb lists only in-frame clones, some missing. The sample lists about 82,000 clones, 85% to 90% occurring once. V is TRBV9 and J is TRBJ2-1; 12 positions match TRBD2. The TCR sequence derives from an adult with an advanced solid tumor such as melanoma, head and neck, liver or kidney cancer. Sequencing used CD4+ or CD8+ T cells sorted from blood, obtained in a trial of the OX40 agonist ivuxolimab. DNA of the CDR3: TGTGCCAGCAGCCCTCTAGCGGGAGGGACCTACAATGAGCAGTTCTTC. Its protein product is CASSPLAGGTYNEQFF.